Included here is one T cell receptor beta chain sequence, with context. The sample originates from a study of cytomegalovirus exposure and HLA in healthy donors. The PCR employed 60 Vbeta primers together with 13 Jbeta primers. This table comes from immunoSEQ multiplex PCR, and its TCRdb copy is limited to in-frame clones, with some not included. This table holds roughly 120,000 clones, roughly 9.9% found once. Trimming cost V 0 bases and J 2 bases, with 10 bases left between them. Germline CDR1 MNHEY, CDR2 SVGAGI. The CDR3 loop spans 15 amino acids. This chain uses TRBV6-5 with TRBJ1-1; D is uncertain. The TCR originated in a man younger than 40 in good health and CMV-seronegative. Specimen: PBMCs. The chain's CDR3 is CASSYSLASNTEAFF. CDR3 sequence (DNA): TGTGCCAGCAGTTACTCGTTGGCCTCAAACACTGAAGCTTTCTTT.